A single sample is the source of the 23 T cell receptor beta chains below, sequenced in a study of CD8+ T cells in alopecia areata. Specified treatment: oral pan-JAK inhibitor, 5-10 mg twice daily. Extracted from the samples, RNA was reverse transcribed into cDNA to serve as the sequencing template. Assay used: immunoSEQ multiplex PCR; TCRdb lists only in-frame clones, some missing. This table holds approximately 110,000 clones, roughly three fifths found once. The sample was CD8+ T cells sorted from blood, taken at week 24, from a patient treated with tofacitinib. The receptors here all came from a human donor with alopecia areata.

This chain joins TRBV19 and TRBJ2-1; D unresolved. CDR1 and CDR2 from the germline V gene are LNHDA and SQIVND (reference sequence). V lost 3 bases, J lost 0 bases, and 9 bases lay in between. This CDR3 is built from 15 residues. CDR3 amino acids: CASSMPQNSYNEQFF. The CDR3 DNA sequence: TGTGCCAGTAGTATGCCGCAGAACTCCTACAATGAGCAGTTCTTC. The whole variable domain, remainder taken from reference TRBV19 and TRBJ2-1, is DGGITQSPKYLFRKEGQNVTLSCEQNLNHDAMYWYRQDPGQGLRLIYYSQIVNDFQKGDIAEGYSVSREKKESFPLTVTSAQKNPTAFYLCASSMPQNSYNEQFFGPGTRLTVL.

The rearrangement uses TRBV5-1 and TRBJ2-7; 10 positions agree with TRBD1. The trim removed 4 bases at V and 6 bases at J, leaving 4 bases unmatched. This CDR3 is built from 13 residues. Germline V CDR1 and CDR2: SGHRS, YFSETQ. Written as DNA, the CDR3 is TGCGCCAGCAGCGATGGACAGGGGGTCGAGCAGTACTTC. The encoded protein is CASSDGQGVEQYF.

In its sample, this clone was seen once. The chain employs TRBV9 and TRBJ1-1; a possible D gene is TRBD1 (5 bases). The V end lost 0 bases, the J end lost 6 bases, and 9 bases lay between the germline ends. The length of the CDR3 is 13 residues. Germline V gene data show CDR1 as SGDLS and CDR2 as YYNGEE. Written as DNA, the CDR3 is TGTGCCAGCAGCGTAGTATGGGACTCTGAAGCTTTCTTT. This sequence encodes CASSVVWDSEAFF.

This clone appeared a few times. The V call is TRBV9, the J call TRBJ2-7; tentative D call: TRBD1 (5 bases). CDR1 is SGDLS and CDR2 is YYNGEE in the germline V gene. V was clipped by 3 bases and J by 5 bases, with 18 bases between them. There are 15 residues in the CDR3. The CDR3 bases are TGTGCCAGCAGCGGACGACAGTACCCAGAGGACGAGCAGTACTTC. Residues: CASSGRQYPEDEQYF. Based on the CDR3 plus reference TRBV9 and TRBJ2-7, the full variable domain is DSGVTQTPKHLITATGQRVTLRCSPRSGDLSVYWYQQSLDQGLQFLIQYYNGEERAKGNILERFSAQQFPDLHSELNLSSLELGDSALYFCASSGRQYPEDEQYFGPGTRLTVT.

As to this clone: The identical CDR3 is also encoded by other nucleotide sequences in the sample. This chain connects TRBV29-1 to TRBJ2-7; maybe TRBD1 (6 bases). V was clipped by 3 bases and J by 1 base, with 10 bases between them. The CDR3 loop spans 13 amino acids. CDR1 and CDR2 (germline): SQVTM, ANQGSEA. CDR3 sequence: CSVEGGQSYEQYF. CDR3 bases: TGCAGCGTTGAGGGCGGACAGTCCTACGAGCAGTACTTC.

The V call is TRBV6-6, the J call TRBJ2-6; a weak D match, TRBD1 (5 bases). Trimming left V 4 bases short and J 0 bases short, with 7 bases between. This CDR3 region has 15 residues. CDR1 is MNHNY and CDR2 is SVGAGI in the germline V gene (reference sequence). In DNA, the CDR3 is TGTGCCAGCAGTTTCCAGGGCTCTGGGGCCAACGTCCTGACTTTC. It yields the protein CASSFQGSGANVLTF.

The chain carries TRBV30 and TRBJ1-1; D remains ambiguous. The CDR3 covers 13 residues. CDR1 is GTSNPN, CDR2 SVGIG, per germline (reference sequence). The V end lost 0 bases, the J end lost 2 bases, and 7 bases lay between the germline ends. The CDR3 DNA reads TGTGCCTGGAGTGTAACACCCAACACTGAAGCTTTCTTT. Translating it yields CAWSVTPNTEAFF.

The chain joins TRBV27 to TRBJ1-2, with 11 bases that match TRBD1. J gave up 8 bases and V 7 bases, and 12 bases lay outside the gene matches. The CDR3 loop spans 15 amino acids. Germline V gene lookup returns CDR1 MNHEY and CDR2 SMNVEV (reference sequence). The CDR3 DNA reads TGTGCCAGCACCTTCATAAAGGACAGGGGGCGAGGCTACACCTTC. Its translation: CASTFIKDRGRGYTF.

The table lists this clone with a few counts. The J gene is TRBJ2-7, the V gene TRBV5-6, with TRBD1 identical over 10 bases. This CDR3 comprises 17 residues. J lost 5 bases, V lost 4 bases, and 15 bases had no gene match. CDR1 and CDR2 (germline): SGHDT, YYEEEE. The CDR3 is CASSTNPKDRGTDEQYF. The CDR3 nucleotides are TGTGCCAGCAGCACAAACCCCAAGGACAGGGGGACCGACGAGCAGTACTTC.

This clone was seen more than once but under ten times. This CDR3 is also generated by other DNA sequences in the sample. Here the CDR3 reads CASSLGGDTEAFF. CDR3 nucleotides: TGTGCCAGCAGCTTAGGGGGGGACACTGAAGCTTTCTTT. The chain employs TRBV11-2 and TRBJ1-1; a weak D match, TRBD1 (5 bases). Germline values: CDR1 SGHAT, CDR2 FQNNGV. The CDR3 has 13 residues. Trimming shortened V by 1 base and J by 3 bases, and 6 bases separated the two germline ends.

This chain connects TRBV6-5 to TRBJ2-2; D is unclear. V lost 7 bases and J 1 base, leaving 13 bases between the germline ends. The CDR3 is made up of 15 amino acids. From germline, CDR1 is MNHEY and CDR2 SVGAGI. The CDR3 protein is CASTLYPQNTGELFF. The CDR3 nucleotides are TGTGCCAGCACCCTTTACCCACAGAACACCGGGGAGCTGTTTTTT.

The V and J genes are TRBV29-1 and TRBJ2-5; no clear D. The CDR3 is 10 amino acids. Trimming cost V 7 bases and J 4 bases, with 7 bases left between them. Germline V gives CDR1 SQVTM, CDR2 ANQGSEA. Here the CDR3 DNA reads TGCAGCGCGTATGCAGAGACCCAGTACTTC. Protein: CSAYAETQYF.

With regard to this clone: A junction end diverges from the germline sequence, so it may reflect a read error. This sample includes further DNA sequences coding for the same CDR3. The chain recombines TRBV15 with TRBJ2-7; 8 nucleotides agree with TRBD2. This CDR3 region has 15 residues. The germline gives CDR1 LNHNV, CDR2 YYDKDF (reference sequence). The CDR3 coding sequence is TGCGCCACCAGCAGAGATCAAAGCGGGGGAAACGAGCAGTACTTC. This translates into CATSRDQSGGNEQYF.

On this clone: Other DNA sequences within the sample encode an identical CDR3. The rearrangement links TRBV7-9 to TRBJ2-7; tentatively, D is TRBD1 (7 bases). Germline V gene sequence: CDR1 SEHNR, CDR2 FQNEAQ (reference sequence). With 6 bases removed from V and 3 bases from J, the gap between germline ends came to 9 bases. The CDR3 is 12 amino acids. The CDR3, as DNA: TGTGCCAGCAGTCAGGGGGGCTACGAGCAGTACTTC. This codes for CASSQGGYEQYF.

The rearrangement links TRBV7-9 to TRBJ1-6; possibly TRBD1 for D (6 bases). Germline CDR1 reads SEHNR; CDR2 reads FQNEAQ (reference sequence). This CDR3 has 15 residues. V was pared by 4 bases and J by 7 bases, with 14 bases between. CDR3 nucleotide sequence: TGTGCCAGCAGCTCTAAGACAGGCGGCAATTCACCCCTCCACTTT. Protein sequence: CASSSKTGGNSPLHF. Looking up the rest from reference TRBV7-9 and TRBJ1-6 gives the full variable domain: DTGVSQNPRHKITKRGQNVTFRCDPISEHNRLYWYRQTLGQGPEFLTYFQNEAQLEKSRLLSDRFSAERPKGSFSTLEIQRTEQGDSAMYLCASSSKTGGNSPLHFGNGTRLTVT.

The gene calls are TRBV6-5 and TRBJ2-3, with 9 positions matching TRBD1. The CDR3 has 15 amino acids. Germline loops: CDR1 MNHEY, CDR2 SVGAGI. V was clipped by 4 bases and J by 4 bases; unmatched bases: 6. CDR3: CASSSHGTGSDTQYF. CDR3 nucleotides: TGTGCCAGCAGTTCGCACGGGACAGGGTCAGATACGCAGTATTTT.

V gene TRBV7-2 combines with J gene TRBJ2-7; D unclear. Germline-derived CDR1 and CDR2 are SGHTA and FQGNSA. This CDR3 comprises 13 residues. Trimming left V 1 base short and J 5 bases short, with 9 bases between. The CDR3 sequence is CASSLVLKNEQYF. CDR3 in DNA: TGTGCCAGCAGCTTAGTTCTAAAAAACGAGCAGTACTTC.

V and J are TRBV5-4 and TRBJ1-1; 9 bases are a match to TRBD1. The CDR3 is 15 amino acids. Trimming removed 4 bases from V and 5 bases from J; junction bases left unmatched: 9. Germline-derived CDR1 and CDR2 are SGHNT and YYREEE (reference sequence). Here the CDR3 reads CASSHDRGTITEAFF. The CDR3 DNA follows: TGTGCCAGCAGCCACGACAGGGGGACTATTACTGAAGCTTTCTTT. Together with reference TRBV5-4 and TRBJ1-1, the CDR3 gives the full variable domain: ETGVTQSPTHLIKTRGQQVTLRCSSQSGHNTVSWYQQALGQGPQFIFQYYREEENGRGNFPPRFSGLQFPNYSSELNVNALELDDSALYLCASSHDRGTITEAFFGQGTRLTVV.

This clone was counted a few times. The rearrangement links TRBV29-1 to TRBJ1-4, with D hard to call. This CDR3 spans 11 amino acids. CDR1 and CDR2 from the germline V gene are SQVTM and ANQGSEA. V was clipped by 7 bases and J by 7 bases, with 10 bases between them. The CDR3 bases are TGCAGCGCCCTTATTGGTGAAAAACTGTTTTTT. Protein sequence: CSALIGEKLFF. Complete variable domain (other parts from reference TRBV29-1 and TRBJ1-4): SAVISQKPSRDICQRGTSLTIQCQVDSQVTMMFWYRQQPGQSLTLIATANQGSEATYESGFVIDKFPISRPNLTFSTLTVSNMSPEDSSIYLCSALIGEKLFFGSGTQLSVL.

The chain employs TRBV6-6 and TRBJ2-1; D call uncertain. The germline CDR1 and CDR2 sequences are MNHNY and SVGAGI (reference sequence). Trimming cost V 0 bases and J 3 bases, with 3 bases left between them. The CDR3 consists of 13 residues. CDR3 region: CASSYSSYNEQFF. The DNA for the CDR3 is TGTGCCAGCAGTTACTCGAGCTACAATGAGCAGTTCTTC.

The chain employs TRBV4-1 and TRBJ1-4; D is ambiguous. The CDR3 extends over 15 amino acids. Trimming stripped 5 bases from V and 0 bases from J, with 10 bases between. Germline V lookup: CDR1 MGHRA, CDR2 YSYEKL. This chain's CDR3 is CASSNRPATNEKLFF. CDR3 DNA sequence: TGCGCCAGCAGCAACCGGCCCGCAACTAATGAAAAACTGTTTTTT.

This chain joins TRBV27 and TRBJ2-7, with TRBD2 matching 7 bases. Trimming removed 8 bases from V and 3 bases from J; junction bases left unmatched: 13. The CDR3 spans 15 residues. CDR1 and CDR2 from the germline V gene are MNHEY and SMNVEV (reference sequence). CDR3: CASGSGERLSYEQYF. The CDR3 region has the DNA TGTGCCAGCGGAAGCGGGGAAAGACTTAGCTACGAGCAGTACTTC.

This chain uses TRBV15 with TRBJ2-7; TRBD1 is a possible D gene (6 bases). Germline assignment: CDR1 LNHNV and CDR2 YYDKDF (reference sequence). V was cut by 8 bases and J by 3 bases, with 20 bases left in between. This CDR3 region has 15 residues. The CDR3 loop is CATDIRDIEIYEQYF. CDR3 nucleotide sequence: TGTGCCACCGACATCCGGGACATAGAAATCTACGAGCAGTACTTC.